This T cell receptor beta chain was recorded in a study of control samples from healthy donors and cancer patients. The assay was immunoSEQ multiplex PCR, and TCRdb's table has in-frame clones only and misses some. Of 51,000 or so clones listed, roughly 80% are singletons. The CDR3 loop spans 15 amino acids. The germline CDR1 and CDR2 sequences are SGHNT and YYREEE (reference sequence). V lost 2 bases and J lost 9, with 15 bases in between. The chain combines TRBV5-4 with TRBJ1-6; weak D call: TRBD1 (6 bases). The clonotype was recovered from a man in his 70s in good health. The material sequenced was blood. The CDR3 sequence: CASSFGGKGVSPLHF. Here the CDR3 DNA reads TGTGCCAGCAGCTTCGGGGGGAAGGGGGTTTCACCCCTCCACTTT.